This T cell receptor (beta chain) was found in a study of blood T cell repertoires in COVID-19 (dated by TCRdb to 2018 to 2020). Turning to the overall study: Samples covering the acute and convalescent phases of COVID-19 were provided by collaborators in the United States, Italy and Spain. Samples were obtained from the ongoing ImmuneRACE study (first 160 participants) and from some 1,300 subjects provided by 6 global collaborators. Subjects who had been exposed to COVID-19, were actively infected with it, or had recovered from it provided the deeply sampled blood TCRbeta repertoires that made up the dataset. The material from the prospective study consisted of cDNA or gDNA derived from T cells, B-cell-depleted T cells, or PBMCs. A de-identified subject ID, COVID-19 status, age in years and sex were almost always included in the sample metadata. The repertoires were released in a freely available public database meant as a resource for research on the immune response to SARS-CoV-2. Where available, HLA class I and class II types were taken from metadata supplied by the sample provider and were not determined by assay-based typing.

What the authors observed across the whole study: The quantity of clinical and demographic metadata differed by source and by participant and was supplied without curation.

In the prospective study, participants were roughly 18 to 100 years old, resided in approximately 25 geographic areas of the United States, and were enrolled through a virtual design. In the prospective study, participants were assigned to cohorts based on the clinical history participants reported in a screening survey and a study questionnaire. ImmuneRACE Cohort 3 recovered participants were defined by two consecutive negative NP/OP PCR tests, healthcare professional clearance, or symptom resolution. In the prospective study, mobile phlebotomists collected whole blood, serum and a nasopharyngeal or oropharyngeal swab from each participant. Participants in the prospective study had the option to provide additional blood draws and questionnaires over a roughly 2-month period. Before DNA extraction, blood samples from the prospective study were shipped at room temperature or frozen. To note about this clone: Its target antigen remains unknown. No base quality values were provided; no much bigger clone lies one nucleotide off.

The V and J ends are trimmed by 0 bases and 8 bases, leaving 11 bases between them. Based on the germline V gene, the CDR1 and CDR2 sequences are LGHNA and YSLEER. Measured from the cysteine to the phenylalanine, the CDR3 is 14 residues long. The CDR3 DNA has 42 bases and is translated from base 1. TCRbeta CDR3 regions were amplified from genomic DNA by means of the immunoSEQ Assay, a bias-controlled multiplex PCR. The study's own analysis went as follows. Within the assay, amplification of reference gene primers was used to estimate how many nucleated cells each sample contained. Sequence reads were collapsed and filtered to measure the absolute abundance of every unique TCRbeta CDR3 rearrangement. Productive Simpson clonality was computed per sample as the square root of Simpson's diversity index over productive rearrangements. TCRdb provides this immuneACCESS table in a form limited to in-frame rearrangements. Some clones are lacking; in checked studies, under half of them reflect an unresolved V gene, and why the rest are absent is not known. V, J and clone size are taken as reported in that table, and D and trimming were inferred from the DNA itself. Present in this sample are fewer than 600,000 clones, around 89% of which were seen just once. Less than 2% of the sample is held by the ten biggest clonotypes.

The rearranged segments are TRBV4-3 and TRBJ2-1, and perhaps TRBD1 as D gene, on 6 matching bases. This TCR was recovered from a woman in her forties who had recovered from COVID-19. The material sequenced was PBMCs or T cells enriched from blood (not recorded which). CDR3 reads: CASSQENRVYEQFF. At the DNA level, the sequence is TGCGCCAGCAGCCAAGAAAACAGGGTCTATGAGCAGTTCTTC.